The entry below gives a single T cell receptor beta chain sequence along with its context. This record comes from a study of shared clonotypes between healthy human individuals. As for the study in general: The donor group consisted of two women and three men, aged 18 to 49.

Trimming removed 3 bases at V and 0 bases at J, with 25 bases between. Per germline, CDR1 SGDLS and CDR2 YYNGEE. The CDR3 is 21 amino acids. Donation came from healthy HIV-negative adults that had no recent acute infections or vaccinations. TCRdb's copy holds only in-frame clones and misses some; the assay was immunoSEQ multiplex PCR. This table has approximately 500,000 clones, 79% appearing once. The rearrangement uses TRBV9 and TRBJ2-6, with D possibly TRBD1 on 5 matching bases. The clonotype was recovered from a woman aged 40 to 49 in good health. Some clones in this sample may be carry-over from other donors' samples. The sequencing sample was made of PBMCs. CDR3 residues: CASSAPLPWGRVTSGANVLTF. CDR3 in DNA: TGTGCCAGCAGCGCCCCGCTACCTTGGGGCAGGGTCACCTCTGGGGCCAACGTCCTGACTTTC.